This passage covers 25 T cell receptor beta chains from one sample sequenced in a study of blood T cell repertoires in COVID-19. Repertoires were generated with immunoSEQ multiplex PCR, while TCRdb's copy carries only in-frame clones and drops some. The sample shows about 260,000 clones, approximately 88% of them seen only once. Source material: PBMCs or T cells enriched from blood (not recorded which). These receptors were obtained from a woman in her thirties or forties who had been exposed to COVID-19.

The V and J genes are TRBV9 and TRBJ1-1, with unresolved D. The CDR3 spans 14 residues. V gave up 3 bases and J gave up 2 bases, with 11 bases separating them. Germline CDR1 SGDLS, CDR2 YYNGEE. As DNA, the CDR3 is TGTGCCAGCAGCGCGTTCGGTAGTAACACTGAAGCTTTCTTT. Protein: CASSAFGSNTEAFF.

This sequence joins TRBV5-4 and TRBJ2-1, with 10 positions matching TRBD2. V shed 0 bases, J shed 3 bases, and the junction held 6 bases outside the gene matches. The CDR3 sequence is 17 residues long. Germline CDR1 reads SGHNT; CDR2 reads YYREEE (reference sequence). The CDR3 region has the DNA TGTGCCAGCAGCTTGGTAACTAGCGGGGCCGTCTACAATGAGCAGTTCTTC. Translated: CASSLVTSGAVYNEQFF.

Turning to this clone: The sample carries other DNA sequences with the same CDR3. V is TRBV18 and J is TRBJ1-3; D perhaps matches TRBD1 (6 bases). V lost 2 bases and J 2 bases, leaving 10 bases between the germline ends. The germline V gene encodes CDR1 KGHSH and CDR2 LQKENI. The CDR3 runs to 15 residues. CDR3 amino acids: CASSPAGAPGNTIYF. CDR3 coding DNA: TGTGCCAGCTCACCAGCGGGGGCCCCTGGAAACACCATATATTTT.

The rearrangement links TRBV18 to TRBJ1-5; 7 positions agree with TRBD1. The V segment lost 5 bases and the J segment 3 bases; nucleotides outside the gene matches: 7. Per germline, CDR1 KGHSH and CDR2 LQKENI. This CDR3 comprises 15 residues. Here the CDR3 DNA reads TGTGCCAGCTCATCAGACAGGGCGTACAATCAGCCCCAGCATTTT. It encodes CASSSDRAYNQPQHF.

This clone showed up just once. V usage is TRBV6-1 and J usage is TRBJ2-1; D possibly corresponds to TRBD1 (5 bases). V was clipped by 3 bases and J by 4 bases, with 10 bases between them. The length of the CDR3 is 14 residues. From germline, CDR1 is MNHNS and CDR2 SASEGT. CDR3 DNA sequence: TGTGCCAGCAGTGATAACGACAGTTACAATGAGCAGTTCTTC. It codes for CASSDNDSYNEQFF.

This chain joins TRBV4-3 and TRBJ1-2; no firm D call. Germline V gives CDR1 LGHNA, CDR2 YSLEER. The V and J ends lost 1 base and 8 bases respectively, with 11 bases between them. The CDR3 consists of 13 residues. CDR3 coding DNA: TGCGCCAGCAGCCAAGCCGGGAGGTCGGGCTACACCTTC. Encoded protein: CASSQAGRSGYTF.

This chain joins TRBV15 and TRBJ2-1; D possibly corresponds to TRBD1 (7 bases). The CDR3 consists of 16 residues. Trimming took 0 bases from V and 6 from J, leaving 15 bases between them. CDR1 LNHNV and CDR2 YYDKDF come from the germline V gene (reference sequence). CDR3: CATSREARGARNEQFF. CDR3 sequence (DNA): TGTGCCACCAGCAGAGAAGCCAGGGGGGCGCGCAATGAGCAGTTCTTC.

The chain links TRBV4-1 to TRBJ1-4; D ambiguous. Germline V CDR1 and CDR2: MGHRA, YSYEKL. V lost 3 bases and J lost 6, with 11 bases in between. The CDR3 runs to 14 residues. CDR3 sequence reads: CASSQGNLYEKLFF. CDR3 coding DNA: TGCGCCAGCAGCCAGGGCAATCTATATGAAAAACTGTTTTTT.

This clone was picked up one time. The chain carries TRBV12-2 and TRBJ2-7; the table names TRBD2, a call not compared with the DNA. TRBV12-2 is flagged as a pseudogene. This CDR3 contains 16 residues. The CDR3 DNA is TGTGCAAGTCGCTTAGGTGGCGGGAAGGTGCCCTACGAGCAGTACGTC. Translation gives CASRLGGGKVPYEQYV.

The genes are TRBV25-1 and TRBJ2-4, with 10 bases identical to TRBD1. This CDR3 comprises 14 residues. The V gene's germline CDR1 is MGHDK and CDR2 SYGVNS. The ends lost 1 base at V and 7 bases at J; junction bases unmatched: 1. This CDR3 reads CASSEWDRGNIQYF. Written as DNA, the CDR3 is TGTGCCAGCAGTGAATGGGACAGGGGCAACATTCAGTACTTC.

This chain connects TRBV6-5 to TRBJ2-7; 7 bases map to TRBD2. V trimming: 3 bases; J trimming: 3 bases; junction bases outside the gene matches: 5. The germline CDR1 and CDR2 sequences are MNHEY and SVGAGI. This CDR3 is built from 14 residues. CDR3 residues: CASSYGGRHYEQYF. CDR3 bases: TGTGCCAGCAGTTATGGCGGGAGACACTACGAGCAGTACTTC.

There are a few counts of this clone. CDR3 nucleotides: TGTGCCAGCAGTCCCTACCCGGCAGGCGGAAACACCATATATTTT. Amino acid sequence: CASSPYPAGGNTIYF. The V and J genes are TRBV28 and TRBJ1-3, with D unclear. This CDR3 has 15 amino acids. The germline V and J ends were trimmed by 5 bases and 4 bases, with 15 bases remaining between them. The germline V gene encodes CDR1 MDHEN and CDR2 SYDVKM.

This chain uses TRBV7-8 with TRBJ2-4, with D possibly being TRBD1 (6 bases). Germline values: CDR1 SGHVS, CDR2 FQNEAQ. V lost 3 bases and J lost 4, with 16 bases in between. The CDR3 is 16 amino acids. CDR3 bases: TGTGCCAGCAGCTTTAGCTTTAGGACAGATAAAAACATTCAGTACTTC. This gives the protein CASSFSFRTDKNIQYF. The full variable domain, with the rest looked up from reference TRBV7-8 and TRBJ2-4, is GAGVSQSPRYKVAKRGQDVALRCDPISGHVSLFWYQQALGQGPEFLTYFQNEAQLDKSGLPSDRFFAERPEGSVSTLKIQRTQQEDSAVYLCASSFSFRTDKNIQYFGAGTRLSVL.

This clone was seen only once. The chain joins TRBV23-1 to TRBJ2-1; TRBD2 matches at 13 bases. TRBV23-1 is an ORF, and what it does is uncertain. V trimming: 4 bases; J trimming: 5 bases; junction bases outside the gene matches: 11. The CDR3 has 18 amino acids. The CDR3 here is CASSPPGLAGLCNNEQFF. The CDR3 nucleotides read TGCGCCAGCAGTCCTCCGGGACTAGCGGGACTATGCAACAATGAGCAGTTCTTC.

This rearrangement joins TRBV19 to TRBJ1-3; 7 bases map to TRBD1. This CDR3 region has 16 residues. V trimming: 5 bases; J trimming: 1 base; junction bases outside the gene matches: 8. Germline CDR1 reads LNHDA; CDR2 reads SQIVND (reference sequence). CDR3: CASSPWDSRSGNTIYF. As DNA, the CDR3 is TGTGCCAGTAGTCCTTGGGACAGCCGATCTGGAAACACCATATATTTT.

The chain employs TRBV28 and TRBJ2-7; 8 nucleotides align to TRBD1. Germline values: CDR1 MDHEN, CDR2 SYDVKM. The CDR3 is made up of 19 amino acids. V lost 6 bases, J lost 5 bases, and 24 bases stayed unmatched. The CDR3 loop reads CASSLIRHQYRTGWNEQYF. The CDR3, as DNA: TGTGCCAGCAGCCTAATACGGCACCAATACCGGACAGGGTGGAACGAGCAGTACTTC. The full variable domain, in which reference TRBV28 and TRBJ2-7 provide the parts outside the CDR3, is DVKVTQSSRYLVKRTGEKVFLECVQDMDHENMFWYRQDPGLGLRLIYFSYDVKMKEKGDIPEGYSVSREKKERFSLILESASTNQTSMYLCASSLIRHQYRTGWNEQYFGPGTRLTVT.

The table lists this clone with a count of one. J is TRBJ2-3 and V is TRBV7-9; TRBD2 aligns across 8 bases. CDR3 length: 17 amino acids. Germline CDR1 is SEHNR and CDR2 is FQNEAQ (reference sequence). Trimming cost V 0 bases and J 3 bases; bases outside gene matches: 8. The CDR3 DNA reads TGTGCCAGCAGCTTAGCATCCGCGGGAGGATTGACAGATACGCAGTATTTT. It specifies CASSLASAGGLTDTQYF. Using reference TRBV7-9 and TRBJ2-3 for the parts outside the CDR3, the full variable domain is DTGVSQNPRHKITKRGQNVTFRCDPISEHNRLYWYRQTLGQGPEFLTYFQNEAQLEKSRLLSDRFSAERPKGSFSTLEIQRTEQGDSAMYLCASSLASAGGLTDTQYFGPGTRLTVL.

The rearrangement uses TRBV7-2 and TRBJ1-5; D may be TRBD1 (6 bases). The CDR3 loop spans 14 amino acids. The germline gives CDR1 SGHTA, CDR2 FQGNSA. Trimming shortened V by 5 bases and J by 4 bases, and 12 bases separated the two germline ends. CDR3 bases: TGTGCCAGCAGCCCCAGGACAGTTAATCAGCCCCAGCATTTT. As protein: CASSPRTVNQPQHF.

The chain links TRBV6-5 to TRBJ1-2; 10 nucleotides line up with TRBD1. With V trimmed by 5 bases and J by 4 bases, 7 bases remained unmatched. The CDR3 extends over 15 amino acids. CDR1 is MNHEY, CDR2 SVGAGI, per germline. DNA for the CDR3: TGTGCCAGCAGTCCCTGGGGACAGGGGATCTATGGCTACACCTTC. This encodes CASSPWGQGIYGYTF.

CDR3 sequence: CASSVGGSSSTDTQYF. The CDR3 coding sequence is TGTGCCAGCAGCGTAGGGGGCTCCTCCTCCACAGATACGCAGTATTTT. V and J are TRBV9 and TRBJ2-3, with D perhaps matching TRBD1 (5 bases). This CDR3 has 16 residues. In germline, CDR1 is SGDLS, CDR2 YYNGEE. Trimming pared 0 bases from V and 2 bases from J, leaving 13 bases between.

This chain joins TRBV24-1 and TRBJ2-3; TRBD2 aligns across 9 bases. Germline V CDR1 and CDR2: KGHDR, SFDVKD. This CDR3 has 17 residues. The junction had 9 bases not matched to a gene; V was cut back by 2 bases and J by 4 bases. This chain's CDR3 is CATSDSLASGISDTQYF. The CDR3 bases are TGTGCCACCAGTGATTCCCTGGCTAGCGGGATATCAGATACGCAGTATTTT.

The chain recombines TRBV29-1 with TRBJ1-1; D remains ambiguous. V was trimmed by 0 bases and J by 6 bases, leaving 14 bases between them. The germline V gene encodes CDR1 SQVTM and CDR2 ANQGSEA. CDR3 size: 14 residues. The CDR3: CSVEDVVRGAEAFF. Written as DNA, the CDR3 is TGCAGCGTTGAAGACGTCGTGCGGGGAGCTGAAGCTTTCTTT.

CDR3 sequence: CASSVGAVITGANVLTF. The CDR3 DNA reads TGTGCCAGCAGCGTAGGAGCTGTGATAACTGGGGCCAACGTCCTGACTTTC. The genes are TRBV9 and TRBJ2-6; D not certain. CDR1 is SGDLS and CDR2 is YYNGEE in the germline V gene. V shed 0 bases and J shed 2 bases, with 12 bases lying between them. The CDR3 is 17 residues long.

The rearrangement uses TRBV28 and TRBJ1-2; the match to TRBD1 covers 10 bases. The V gene end was trimmed by 8 bases and the J gene end by 4 bases; junction bases not matched to a gene: 10. Germline CDR1 MDHEN, CDR2 SYDVKM. The CDR3 has 15 amino acids. This CDR3 reads CASGEGTGATYGYTF. The CDR3 nucleotides read TGTGCCAGCGGAGAAGGGACAGGGGCCACCTATGGCTACACCTTC.

This clone showed up just a few times. The chain links TRBV6-4 to TRBJ1-5; 10 bases are a match to TRBD1. The CDR3 spans 16 residues. V was pared by 2 bases and J by 1 base, with 2 bases of the junction left unmatched. CDR1 and CDR2 from the germline V gene are MRHNA and SNTAGT. The CDR3 sequence: CASSDDRGPSNQPQHF. The CDR3 nucleotides read TGTGCCAGCAGTGACGACAGGGGGCCAAGCAATCAGCCCCAGCATTTT.